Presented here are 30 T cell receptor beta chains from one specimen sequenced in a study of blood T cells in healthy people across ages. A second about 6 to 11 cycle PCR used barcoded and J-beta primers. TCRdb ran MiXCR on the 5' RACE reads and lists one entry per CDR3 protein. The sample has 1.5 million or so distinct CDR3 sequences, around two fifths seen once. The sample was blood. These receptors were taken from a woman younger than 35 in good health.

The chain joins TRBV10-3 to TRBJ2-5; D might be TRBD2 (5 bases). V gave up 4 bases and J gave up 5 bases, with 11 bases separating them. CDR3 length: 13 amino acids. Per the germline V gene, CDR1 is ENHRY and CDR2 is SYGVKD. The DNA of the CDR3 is TGTGCCATCAGTGCGAATAGCGCCGAGACCCAGTACTTC. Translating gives CAISANSAETQYF.

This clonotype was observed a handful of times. The CDR3 DNA follows: TGTGCCAGCAGTCCCTCGTTAGCCGGCTACACCTTC. Residues: CASSPSLAGYTF. The chain carries TRBV12-3 or TRBV12-4 and TRBJ1-2; D is undetermined. There are 12 residues in the CDR3. The germline V and J ends were trimmed by 5 bases and 8 bases, with 12 bases remaining between them.

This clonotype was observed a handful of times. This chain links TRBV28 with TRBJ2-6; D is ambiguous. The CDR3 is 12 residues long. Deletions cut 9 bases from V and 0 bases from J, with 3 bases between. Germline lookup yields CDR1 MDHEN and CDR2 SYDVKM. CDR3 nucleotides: TGTGCCAGTAACTCTGGGGCCAACGTCCTGACTTTC. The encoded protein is CASNSGANVLTF.

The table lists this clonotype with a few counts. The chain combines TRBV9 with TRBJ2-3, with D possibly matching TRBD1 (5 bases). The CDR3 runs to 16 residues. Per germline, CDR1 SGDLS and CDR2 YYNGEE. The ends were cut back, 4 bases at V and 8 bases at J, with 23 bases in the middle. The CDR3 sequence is CASSPSFIGAPSTQYF. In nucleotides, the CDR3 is TGTGCCAGCAGCCCTAGTTTTATAGGGGCTCCCAGTACGCAGTATTTT.

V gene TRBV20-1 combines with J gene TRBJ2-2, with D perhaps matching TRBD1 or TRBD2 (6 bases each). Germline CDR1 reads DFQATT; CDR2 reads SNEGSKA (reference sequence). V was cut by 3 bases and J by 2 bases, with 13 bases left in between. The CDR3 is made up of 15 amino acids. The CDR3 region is CSASLGGLNTGELFF. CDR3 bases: TGCAGTGCTAGTCTGGGGGGCCTTAACACCGGGGAGCTGTTTTTT.

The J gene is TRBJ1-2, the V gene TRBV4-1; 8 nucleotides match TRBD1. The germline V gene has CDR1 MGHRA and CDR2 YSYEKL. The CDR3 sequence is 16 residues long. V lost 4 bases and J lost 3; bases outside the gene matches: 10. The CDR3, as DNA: TGCGCCAGCAGCCGAGCTCCGGGCAGGGGGCACTATGGCTACACCTTC. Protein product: CASSRAPGRGHYGYTF.

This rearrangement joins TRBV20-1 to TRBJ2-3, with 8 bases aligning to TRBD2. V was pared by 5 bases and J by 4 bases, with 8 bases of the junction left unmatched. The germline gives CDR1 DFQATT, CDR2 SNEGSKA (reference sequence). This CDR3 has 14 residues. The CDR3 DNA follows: TGCAGTGCTCCCTCAGCGGGGGCCTCAGATACGCAGTATTTT. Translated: CSAPSAGASDTQYF.

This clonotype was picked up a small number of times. CDR3 bases: TGTGCCAGCAGTGAGTCAGGGACCTCTGGAAACACCATATATTTT. As protein: CASSESGTSGNTIYF. The chain joins TRBV25-1 to TRBJ1-3, with a tentative D call TRBD1 (5 bases). There are 15 residues in the CDR3. V lost 3 bases and J 0 bases, leaving 9 bases between the germline ends. The germline CDR1 and CDR2 sequences are MGHDK and SYGVNS.

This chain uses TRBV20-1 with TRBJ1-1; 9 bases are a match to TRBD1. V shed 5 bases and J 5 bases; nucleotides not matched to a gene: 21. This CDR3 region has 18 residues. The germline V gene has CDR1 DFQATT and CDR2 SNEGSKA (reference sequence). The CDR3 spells CSARRTGTGSIGWTEAFF. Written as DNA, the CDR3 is TGCAGTGCTCGTCGTACCGGGACAGGGAGTATTGGATGGACTGAAGCTTTCTTT.

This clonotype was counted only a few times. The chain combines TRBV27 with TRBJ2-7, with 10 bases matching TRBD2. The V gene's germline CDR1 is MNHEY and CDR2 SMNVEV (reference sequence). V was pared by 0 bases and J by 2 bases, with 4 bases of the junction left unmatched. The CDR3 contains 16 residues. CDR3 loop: CASSLSRSGGAYEQYF. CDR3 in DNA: TGTGCCAGCAGTTTATCTAGGAGCGGGGGGGCCTACGAGCAGTACTTC.

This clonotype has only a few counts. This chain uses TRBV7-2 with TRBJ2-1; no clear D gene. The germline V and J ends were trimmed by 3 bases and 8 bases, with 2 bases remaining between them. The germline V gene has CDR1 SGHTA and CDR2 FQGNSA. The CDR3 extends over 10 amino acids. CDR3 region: CASSFHEQFF. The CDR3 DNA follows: TGTGCCAGCAGCTTTCATGAGCAGTTCTTC.

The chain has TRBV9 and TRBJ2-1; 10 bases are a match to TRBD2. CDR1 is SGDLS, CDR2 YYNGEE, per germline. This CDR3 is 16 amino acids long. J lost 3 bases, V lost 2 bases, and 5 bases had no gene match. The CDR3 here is CASSVLAGDIYNEQFF. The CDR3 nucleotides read TGTGCCAGCAGCGTTCTAGCGGGGGACATCTACAATGAGCAGTTCTTC. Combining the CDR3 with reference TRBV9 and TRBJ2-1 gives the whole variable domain DSGVTQTPKHLITATGQRVTLRCSPRSGDLSVYWYQQSLDQGLQFLIQYYNGEERAKGNILERFSAQQFPDLHSELNLSSLELGDSALYFCASSVLAGDIYNEQFFGPGTRLTVL.

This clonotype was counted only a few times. Here the CDR3 reads CASSQAMREKLMEQYF. The CDR3 DNA reads as TGCGCCAGCAGCCAAGCTATGCGGGAGAAGTTAATGGAGCAGTACTTC. The rearrangement links TRBV4-1 to TRBJ2-5; 7 bases are a match to TRBD2. V was pared by 1 base and J by 11 bases, with 16 bases of the junction left unmatched. CDR1 is MGHRA, CDR2 YSYEKL, per germline. The CDR3 has 16 amino acids.

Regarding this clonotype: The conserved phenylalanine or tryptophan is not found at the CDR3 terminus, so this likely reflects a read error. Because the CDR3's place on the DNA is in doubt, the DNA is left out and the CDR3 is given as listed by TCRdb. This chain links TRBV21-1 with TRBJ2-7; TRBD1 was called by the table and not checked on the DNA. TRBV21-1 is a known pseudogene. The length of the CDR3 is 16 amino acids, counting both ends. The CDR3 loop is CASSNAETGSSYEQYL.

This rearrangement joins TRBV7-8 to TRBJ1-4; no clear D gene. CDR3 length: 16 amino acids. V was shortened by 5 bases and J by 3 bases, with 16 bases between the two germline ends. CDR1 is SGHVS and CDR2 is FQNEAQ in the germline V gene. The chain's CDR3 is CASSQPLSSSNEKLFF. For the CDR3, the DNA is TGTGCCAGCAGCCAACCCTTGAGCAGCTCTAATGAAAAACTGTTTTTT.

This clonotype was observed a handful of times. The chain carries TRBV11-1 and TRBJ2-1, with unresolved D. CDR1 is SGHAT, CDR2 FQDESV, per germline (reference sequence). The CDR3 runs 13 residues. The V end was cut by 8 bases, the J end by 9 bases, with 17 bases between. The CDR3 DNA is TGTGCCAGCGGACGTGAGAGTTCGCGTGAGCAGTTCTTC. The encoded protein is CASGRESSREQFF.

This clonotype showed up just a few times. The CDR3 loop is CASSLAGGPGGRNEQFF. For the CDR3, the DNA is TGTGCCAGCAGTCTAGCGGGAGGGCCAGGAGGTAGAAATGAGCAGTTCTTC. V gene TRBV27 combines with J gene TRBJ2-1, with 12 bases aligning to TRBD2. V lost 5 bases and J lost 7; bases outside the gene matches: 12. The CDR3 sequence is 17 residues long. Germline CDR1 and CDR2: MNHEY and SMNVEV (reference sequence).

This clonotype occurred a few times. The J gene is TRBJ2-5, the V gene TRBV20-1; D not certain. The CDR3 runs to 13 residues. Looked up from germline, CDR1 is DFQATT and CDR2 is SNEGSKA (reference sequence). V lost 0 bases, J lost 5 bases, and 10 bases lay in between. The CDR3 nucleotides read TGCAGTGCTAGAGACCCCACCTTCGAGACCCAGTACTTC. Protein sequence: CSARDPTFETQYF.

The DNA for the CDR3 is TGTGCCAGCAGCAAAGGTGGGACTAGCGGGACCCCTACCCTAGATACGCAGTATTTT. Translating it yields CASSKGGTSGTPTLDTQYF. This chain links TRBV21-1 with TRBJ2-3; TRBD2 is the table's D call and was not checked against the DNA. TRBV21-1 represents a pseudogene. This CDR3 comprises 19 residues.

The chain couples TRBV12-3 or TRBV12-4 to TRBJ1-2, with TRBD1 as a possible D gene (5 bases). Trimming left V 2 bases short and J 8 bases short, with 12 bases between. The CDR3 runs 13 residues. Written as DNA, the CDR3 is TGTGCCAGCAGTTTAATGGAAGGGGACGGCTACACCTTC. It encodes CASSLMEGDGYTF.

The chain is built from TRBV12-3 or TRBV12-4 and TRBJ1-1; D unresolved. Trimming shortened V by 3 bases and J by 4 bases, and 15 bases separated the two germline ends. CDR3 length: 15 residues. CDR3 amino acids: CASSFSDPEGTEAFF. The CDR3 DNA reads TGTGCCAGCAGTTTTTCGGACCCCGAGGGCACTGAAGCTTTCTTT.

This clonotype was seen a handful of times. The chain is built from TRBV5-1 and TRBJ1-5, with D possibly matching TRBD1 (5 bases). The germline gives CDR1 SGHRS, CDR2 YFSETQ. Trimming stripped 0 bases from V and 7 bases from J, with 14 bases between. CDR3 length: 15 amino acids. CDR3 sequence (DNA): TGCGCCAGCAGCTTGGTATCGGGGGGTGGGCAGCCCCAGCATTTT. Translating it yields CASSLVSGGGQPQHF.

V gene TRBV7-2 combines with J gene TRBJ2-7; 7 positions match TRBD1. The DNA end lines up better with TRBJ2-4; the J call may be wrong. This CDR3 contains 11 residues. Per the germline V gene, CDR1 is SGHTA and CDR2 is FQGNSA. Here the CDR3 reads CASSQGVIQYF. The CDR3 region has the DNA TGTGCCAGCAGCCAGGGGGTCATTCAGTACTTC.

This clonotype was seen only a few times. The CDR3 loop is CASSPPGQALYGYTF. CDR3 in DNA: TGCGCCAGCAGCCCCCCCGGACAGGCCCTTTATGGCTACACCTTC. The genes are TRBV4-1 and TRBJ1-2; TRBD1 aligns across 7 bases. CDR1 and CDR2 from the germline V gene are MGHRA and YSYEKL. V gave up 4 bases and J gave up 5 bases; unmatched junction bases: 10. There are 15 residues in the CDR3.

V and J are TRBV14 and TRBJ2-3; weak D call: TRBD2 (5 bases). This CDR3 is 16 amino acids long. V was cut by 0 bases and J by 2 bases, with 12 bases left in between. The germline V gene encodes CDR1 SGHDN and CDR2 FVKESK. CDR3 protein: CASSQESGMVTDTQYF. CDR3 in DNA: TGTGCCAGCAGCCAAGAATCCGGGATGGTCACAGATACGCAGTATTTT.

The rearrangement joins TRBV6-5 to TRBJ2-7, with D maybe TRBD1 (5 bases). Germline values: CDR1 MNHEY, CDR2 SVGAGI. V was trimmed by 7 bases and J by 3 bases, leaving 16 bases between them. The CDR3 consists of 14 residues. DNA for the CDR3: TGTGCCAGCATGGTGGACACCTGGAGCTACGAGCAGTACTTC. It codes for CASMVDTWSYEQYF.

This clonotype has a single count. CDR3 DNA: TGCGCCAGCTCCCAACAACCGGGACTCCGAACGTGGAATGAGCAGTTCTTC. Translation gives CASSQQPGLRTWNEQFF. V is TRBV5-1 and J is TRBJ2-1; D perhaps matches TRBD2 (6 bases). Between the trimmed V and J ends, which lost 7 bases and 7 bases, there was a span of 27 bases. Germline values: CDR1 SGHRS, CDR2 YFSETQ. CDR3 size: 17 residues.

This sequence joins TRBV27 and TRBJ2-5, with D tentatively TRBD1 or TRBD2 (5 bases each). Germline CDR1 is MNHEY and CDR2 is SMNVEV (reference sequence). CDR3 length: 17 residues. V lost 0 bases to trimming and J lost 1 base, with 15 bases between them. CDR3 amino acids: CASSLSRGRSGQETQYF. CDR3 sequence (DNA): TGTGCCAGCAGTTTATCTAGGGGACGCAGCGGCCAAGAGACCCAGTACTTC.

The CDR3 region is CASRPDGAMNTEAFF. The CDR3 coding sequence is TGTGCCAGCAGGCCCGACGGTGCGATGAACACTGAAGCTTTCTTT. The V call is TRBV6-1, the J call TRBJ1-1; D gene unclear. The V and J ends lost 6 bases and 0 bases respectively, with 14 bases between them. The CDR3 has 15 amino acids. Per the germline V gene, CDR1 is MNHNS and CDR2 is SASEGT.

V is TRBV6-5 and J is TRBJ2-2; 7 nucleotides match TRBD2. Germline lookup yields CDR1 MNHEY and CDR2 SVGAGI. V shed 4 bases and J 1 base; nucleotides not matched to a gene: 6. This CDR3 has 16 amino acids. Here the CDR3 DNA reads TGTGCCAGCAGTTCCCTCACTAGCGTGAACACCGGGGAGCTGTTTTTT. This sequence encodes CASSSLTSVNTGELFF.